This T cell receptor (beta chain) originates from a study of T-cell memory formation after mild COVID-19. Points from the study as a whole: There were some responding clones in pre-infection memory, which suggested that cross-reactive memory had joined.

TCRdb re-called the 5' RACE reads through MiXCR, storing one row per CDR3 protein. This sample has around 510,000 distinct CDR3 sequences, with 20% to 25% found just once. A note on this clonotype: Its antigen is as yet unknown.

Trimming took 6 bases from V and 10 from J, leaving 22 bases between them. The CDR3 spans 15 residues. The specimen was PBMCs or a T cell subset sorted from them (not recorded which). J is TRBJ2-1 and V is TRBV12-3 or TRBV12-4, with D tentatively TRBD1 or TRBD2 (5 bases each). This sequence originates from an adult woman who had mild COVID-19 (a few samples of this study predate the infection). Cell type and time point are not known. CDR3 nucleotides: TGTGCCAGCAGCCCTACTAGGGGCCTCTCCCGCGAGCAGTTCTTC. Its protein product is CASSPTRGLSREQFF.